These T cell receptor beta chains were read from a single sample in a study of blood T cell repertoires in COVID-19. The method was immunoSEQ multiplex PCR; TCRdb's version includes in-frame clones alone and lacks a portion of them. The sample includes a few hundred thousand clones, 70% to 90% seen only once; the top ten take 5% to 7%. Sequencing used peripheral blood. Source of these receptors: a man aged 18 to 35 who had recovered from COVID-19. CDR3s include the opening cysteine and the closing phenylalanine or tryptophan. Fields, in order: D gene, J gene, V gene, clone size, CDR3 protein, CDR3 DNA. A D gene is named only where the DNA matches it firmly. The size entry is marked missing in some rows and otherwise reads once, few, many or a size class.

-	TRBJ2-1	TRBV6-5	-	CASSYGGGGNEQFF	TGTGCCAGCAGTTACGGAGGGGGGGGGAATGAGCAGTTCTTC
TRBD2	TRBJ2-4	TRBV28	-	CASSFRGTSGRQAKNIQYF	TGTGCCAGCAGTTTTCGCGGGACTAGCGGACGTCAAGCCAAAAACATTCAGTACTTC
-	TRBJ1-4	TRBV4-1	once	CASSLWTVLNEKLFF	TGCGCCAGCAGCCTTTGGACAGTCCTTAATGAAAAACTGTTTTTT
-	TRBJ2-6	TRBV4-2	-	CASSQEGVSGANVLTF	TGTGCCAGCAGCCAAGAAGGAGTCTCTGGGGCCAACGTCCTGACTTTC
TRBD2	TRBJ2-7	TRBV13	once	CASSSSGRALYEQYF	TGTGCCAGCAGTTCGAGCGGGAGGGCCCTCTACGAGCAGTACTTC
TRBD1	TRBJ2-7	TRBV6-2/TRBV6-3	-	CASSSAGTGIEQYF	TGTGCCAGCAGTTCGGCCGGGACAGGGATCGAGCAGTACTTC
-	TRBJ2-7	TRBV18	few	CASSPRGSTSSEQYF	TGTGCCAGCTCACCACGGGGCTCGACCAGCTCCGAGCAGTACTTC
-	TRBJ1-2	TRBV3-1/TRBV3-2	few	CASSLPGAREQGYTF	TGTGCCAGCAGCCTGCCGGGAGCCAGGGAGCAAGGCTACACCTTC
-	TRBJ1-1	TRBV6-2/TRBV6-3	-	CASSSRGGVFNTEAFF	TGTGCCAGCAGTTCCCGTGGGGGGGTTTTTAACACTGAAGCTTTCTTT
-	TRBJ1-2	TRBV7-9	few	CASSPQGGPGFYGYTF	TGTGCCAGCAGCCCTCAGGGAGGACCTGGATTCTATGGCTACACCTTC
-	TRBJ2-7	TRBV23-1	once	CASSPLKKRRGYEQYF	TGCGCCAGCAGTCCTCTCAAGAAGCGGCGAGGGTACGAGCAGTACTTC
-	TRBJ1-2	TRBV5-1	-	CASSLAPLNYGYTF	TGCGCCAGCAGCTTGGCCCCCCTTAACTATGGCTACACCTTC
TRBD1	TRBJ1-6	TRBV7-2	-	CASSSPGTGGPNSPLHF	TGTGCCAGCAGCTCTCCCGGGACAGGGGGCCCAAATTCACCCCTCCACTTT
TRBD1	TRBJ1-5	TRBV28	-	CASSGPTGGSQPQHF	TGTGCCAGCAGTGGGCCAACAGGGGGGAGTCAGCCCCAGCATTTT
TRBD1	TRBJ1-1	TRBV5-4	-	CASSSTGQSNTEAFF	TGTGCCAGCAGCTCCACGGGACAGTCGAACACTGAAGCTTTCTTT
-	TRBJ2-5	TRBV11-2	-	CASSLDQGRETQYF	TGTGCCAGCAGCTTAGATCAGGGAAGAGAGACCCAGTACTTC
-	TRBJ2-7	TRBV19	-	CASSSIGGNYEQYF	TGTGCCAGTAGTAGTATCGGCGGAAACTACGAGCAGTACTTC
-	TRBJ1-5	TRBV19	-	CASSIFPDRLNQPQHF	TGTGCCAGTAGTATATTTCCAGACAGGCTAAATCAGCCCCAGCATTTT
-	TRBJ2-5	TRBV12-2	-	CASRLTSGRNQETQYF	TGTGCAAGTCGCTTAACTAGCGGGCGAAACCAAGAGACCCAGTACTTC
TRBD2	TRBJ2-1	TRBV15	-	CATSTGGGALNEQFF	TGTGCCACCAGCACAGGCGGGGGGGCCCTCAATGAGCAGTTCTTC
-	TRBJ1-1	TRBV11-2	few	CASSSSSAGYTEAFF	TGTGCCAGCAGCTCCAGCTCGGCGGGCTACACTGAAGCTTTCTTT
-	TRBJ2-7	TRBV18	-	CASSPRMAGPNEQYF	TGTGCCAGCTCACCACGTATGGCAGGGCCAAACGAGCAGTACTTC
TRBD1	TRBJ1-1	TRBV18	few	CASSQTGTGHEAFF	TGTGCCAGCTCACAGACCGGGACAGGACATGAAGCTTTCTTT